The T cell receptor beta chain described here comes from a study of cytomegalovirus exposure and HLA in healthy donors. Study as a whole: Inside one of the first data releases sat 75 million to 100 million unique TCRs taken from HLA-typed donors.

Study-wide results and caveats: The classifier reportedly diagnosed cytomegalovirus status with high specificity and sensitivity.

Concerning this clone: Its specificity is unknown.

The length of the CDR3 is 16 residues. Looked up from germline, CDR1 is SGHDN and CDR2 is FVKESK. V lost 3 bases and J lost 1; bases outside the gene matches: 4. 60 Vbeta and 13 Jbeta primers were used in PCR. Data came from immunoSEQ multiplex PCR; TCRdb stores just in-frame clones and leaves some out. The sample has about 130,000 clones; just over 70% are singletons. The specimen was PBMCs. V and J are TRBV14 and TRBJ2-3, with TRBD1 identical over 10 bases. This TCR was recovered from a woman aged 55-69 years in good health and CMV-seropositive. CDR3 sequence: CASSHWDRGGTDTQYF. The CDR3 DNA reads as TGTGCCAGCAGCCACTGGGACAGGGGAGGCACAGATACGCAGTATTTT.